The present TCR beta chain was sequenced within a study of cytomegalovirus exposure and HLA in healthy donors (dated by TCRdb to the late 2010s). General notes on the study: According to an earlier analysis of several hundred of the donors, about 179 million T cells yielded 117 million unique TCR beta sequences and 276 Gb of sequence data. Besides the first cohort of some 670 subjects, a separate validation cohort made up of roughly 120 different subjects was used. An earlier analysis of 587 of the donors used high-throughput TCR beta sequencing to judge whether each TCR beta V gene segment behaved as functional or pseudogenic. Four to six DR-DQ haplotypes were handled as single units for association and clustering, since linkage in the cohort was strong. HLA typing included class I and class II loci at four-digit resolution. In a later analysis, previously published TCR beta repertoires from 550 to 700 donors were re-analyzed and high-resolution HLA genotyping was added so that TCR occurrence patterns could be studied. Of the roughly 400 genotyped donors, around 81% fell in the genetic ancestry cluster associated with self-reported Caucasian donors. Typing coverage differed by locus: A, B, C, DRB1 and DQB1 were typed in roughly 620-630 donors, DQA1 in roughly 500, DPA1 in around 600, and DPB1 in 450 to 490. To predict cytomegalovirus infection status, the study brought together high-throughput TCR immunosequencing, statistical association of individual TCRs with disease status, and machine learning. All discovery cohort repertoires had been generated using a single sequencing platform. Using immunosequencing, the study profiled T cell repertoires from 640 or so subjects and related those repertoires to cytomegalovirus serostatus. In the later analysis, no new phenotypic data were used to find candidate immune exposures; instead, reliance was placed on TCR beta sequences and their occurrence across donors. The study was designed to test whether signatures of past pathogen exposure could be identified by cataloging public T cell receptors. Alongside the repertoire data, information on donor age, sex, ethnicity and CMV serostatus was compiled. A later genetic analysis used genome-wide SNP genotypes for about 65% of the 666 donors, treating that subset as a discovery cohort. An early release that covered some 640 HLA-typed donors contained about 300 gigabases of sequencing data and 70 million to 100 million unique TCR sequences. On average, roughly 200,000 unique TCR beta nucleotide sequences were sequenced per donor among a few hundred genotyped donors of the cohort, with roughly 19% of those sequences being non-productive.

There are 14 amino acids in the CDR3, from cysteine to phenylalanine inclusive. Only the CDR3 DNA is retained, 42 bases long and in frame from the first base. CDR1 and CDR2, per the germline V gene, are MNHEY and SVGAGI. The V and J ends are trimmed by 6 bases and 3 bases, leaving 14 bases between them. The library came from the immunoSEQ multiplex PCR assay. For the multiplex PCR, a mixture combining 60 forward primers for TCR Vbeta segments and 13 reverse primers for TCR Jbeta segments was used. A multiplex PCR assay on genomic DNA amplified the CDR3 region of rearranged TCR beta genes. The Illumina HiSeq System was used to sequence the amplified TCR beta libraries as 87-base-pair reads. Per the source publication's procedure: A later analysis tallied tens of millions of unique TCR beta chains across the 700 or so repertoires, and about 12 million of those chains were shared by two or more donors. Raw reads were error-corrected and collapsed into unique sequences by a nearest-neighbor algorithm in which closely related sequences were merged to remove PCR and sequencing errors. Alignment of CDR3 sequences to IMGT reference sequences was used to assign V, D and J gene segments. For a sequence to be retained, a match of at least six nucleotides to both a V gene segment and a J gene segment was required. A rearrangement was called productive if the CDR3 had no stop codons and remained in frame with V and J, and every other rearrangement was called non-productive. CDR3 was defined according to IMGT convention as the region running from the second conserved V-encoded cysteine to the conserved J-encoded phenylalanine. The earlier analysis of about 530 of the donors excluded any sequence lacking an unambiguous match to a single V gene segment. In an earlier analysis of around 590 of the donors, a V segment was called functional when productive rearrangements were above 56.7%, and segregating when the standard deviation between donors exceeded 5%. A statistical classification framework was built for diagnosing cytomegalovirus status from the catalog of TCR beta chain sequences. V and J gene assignment, in a later analysis, came from comparing TCR nucleotide sequences with IMGT/GENE-DB human TR gene sequences. A later analysis assigned CDR3 sequences and most-parsimonious VDJ recombination scenarios with the TCRdist pipeline. In a later analysis, each TCR beta chain was defined by its CDR3 amino acid sequence together with its V-gene family, and reads lacking a unique V-gene family were excluded. A later analysis removed roughly 590 highly shared, low-generation-probability nucleotide sequences to deal with suspected cross-contamination and a sequencing artifact. For each public chain, a later analysis derived a clonal expansion index from normalized ranks of inferred template counts within each repertoire. Generation probabilities in a later analysis came from a VDJ recombination model fitted to out-of-frame rearrangements, and those results were checked against IGoR. Hypergeometric tests were used in a later analysis to score TCR-TCR, TCR-HLA and TCR-CMV co-occurrence, with a repertoire-size bias correction applied to the TCR pairs. A later analysis estimated false discovery rates by permuting HLA or CMV assignments 20 times. In a later analysis, co-occurring TCRs were grouped with DBSCAN, and TCRdist sequence similarity was added when clustering was performed within HLA-allele-positive subsets. Co-occurrence clustering excluded repertoires with fewer than 30,000 or more than 120,000 public chains, plus five with anomalous nucleotide sharing. The table comes from immuneACCESS by way of TCRdb, which keeps in-frame sequences with V and J called. Part of the clones is missing from these tables; in studies checked, under half for an unresolved V gene and the rest for unknown reasons. V and J calls and clone size are as listed in that table; D and trimming were resolved from the DNA. The sample table records roughly 180,000 clones; about 80% of these occur just once. About 4.9% of the sample is taken by the ten largest.

Points the paper makes about the study in general: In both the original and validation cohorts, the classifier was reported to diagnose cytomegalovirus status with high specificity and sensitivity. The authors suggested that the approach could potentially be generalized to other disease states and immunological phenotypes. For the cohort, immune exposure information was limited to CMV serostatus. A few of the identified cytomegalovirus-associated TCR beta chains were confirmed in vitro to be specific for cytomegalovirus antigens. A later analysis reported that several top co-occurrence clusters appeared linked to parvovirus B19, influenza, CMV and Epstein-Barr virus. Across donors, most TCR sequences were observed very rarely, whereas some public TCRs were present in many individuals. Only TCR beta chains were sequenced in this cohort, and the absence of alpha or paired-chain data limited detectable features. The sequencing pipeline was judged likely to have produced a cluster of highly shared sequence variants as a technical artifact. HLA typing was unavailable for some donors at each locus, so association tests used only the typed subset. When HLA alleles, especially DR and DQ, strongly co-occurred, attributing TCR associations to individual alleles was difficult. An association between a missense DCLRE1C variant and V-gene and J-gene trimming of TCR beta chains was found in a later genetic analysis and replicated in an independent cohort. In a later analysis, the rate of TCR association differed among HLA loci, with DRB1 alleles having the most associated TCRs and HLA-C alleles having the fewest. Linkage disequilibrium might explain the correlated functional status among segregating V segments, but an unknown experimental factor could not be excluded. A later analysis associated some 17,000 TCR beta sequences with specific HLA alleles at a false discovery rate of 0.05. A later genetic analysis reported fewer N-insertions in productive TCRs among donors in an Asian-associated ancestry cluster than the approximately 700-donor mean. The study gave a list of roughly 150 TCR beta chains associated with cytomegalovirus. The earlier analysis of a few hundred of the donors excluded 15 to 20 rarely observed V segments, including chromosome 9 orphons, because counts were too low. A later analysis found that most CMV-associated TCR beta chains appeared HLA-restricted, with HLA associations seemingly driven largely by CMV exposure. In a later analysis, HLA-associated TCR beta chains were found to be more clonally expanded and to have lower generation probabilities than equally common non-associated chains. Some IMGT-functional V segments, including TRBV6-2 and TRBV6-3, could not be distinguished by the 87-base-pair reads and were therefore excluded. The presence/absence analyses assumed that sequencing depth was roughly uniform across donors, and that assumption may not be true. A further reported finding was that TCR beta sequences accurately predicted the HLA-A and HLA-B alleles for most subjects in the first cohort. Broadly in line with IMGT annotations, most TCR beta V segments showed up in productive rearrangements about 87% or about 30% of the time in an earlier analysis of several hundred of the donors.

On this clone itself: Its specific antigen is unknown. Base qualities were left out, and no much larger clone turns up one base away.

The cohort was made up of approximately 670 healthy bone marrow donors. At the time of sampling, all cohort members were nominally healthy, though unrecorded immune exposures were likely present. The donor was CMV seronegative and was included in the group of about 350 seronegative cohort members. Each donor provided a peripheral blood sample, and peripheral blood mononuclear cells were used for TCR beta sequencing. The Qiagen DNeasy Blood Extraction Kit was used to extract genomic DNA from the blood cell samples. The V and J genes are TRBV6-5 and TRBJ1-1, with TRBD1 perhaps the D gene, on 6 matching bases. The receptor was derived from a young man in good health and CMV-seronegative. Material for sequencing was PBMCs. The CDR3 region reads CASSRRAGDTEAFF. The DNA sequence is as follows: TGTGCCAGCAGCCGCCGGGCAGGGGACACTGAAGCTTTCTTT.